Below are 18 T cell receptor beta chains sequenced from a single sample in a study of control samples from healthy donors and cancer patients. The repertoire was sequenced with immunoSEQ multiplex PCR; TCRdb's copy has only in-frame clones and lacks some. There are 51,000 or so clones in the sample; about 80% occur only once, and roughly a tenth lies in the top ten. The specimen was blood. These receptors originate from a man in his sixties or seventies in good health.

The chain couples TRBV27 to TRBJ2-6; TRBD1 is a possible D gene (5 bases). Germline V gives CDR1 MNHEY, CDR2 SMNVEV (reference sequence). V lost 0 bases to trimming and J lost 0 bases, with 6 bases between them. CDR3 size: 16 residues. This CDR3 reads CASSLSGLSGANVLTF. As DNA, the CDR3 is TGTGCCAGCAGTTTATCGGGGCTCTCTGGGGCCAACGTCCTGACTTTC.

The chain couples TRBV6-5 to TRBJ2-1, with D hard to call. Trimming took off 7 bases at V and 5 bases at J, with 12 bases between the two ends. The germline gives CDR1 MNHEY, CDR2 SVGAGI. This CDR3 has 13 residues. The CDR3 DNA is TGTGCCAGCACCATGGGTTCGAACAATGAGCAGTTCTTC. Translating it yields CASTMGSNNEQFF.

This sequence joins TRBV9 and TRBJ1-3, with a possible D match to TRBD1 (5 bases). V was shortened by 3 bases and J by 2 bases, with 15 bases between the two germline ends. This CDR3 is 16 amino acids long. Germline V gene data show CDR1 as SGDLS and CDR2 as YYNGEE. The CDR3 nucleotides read TGTGCCAGCAGCGCTGTCTTGGGAGGGGCTGGAAACACCATATATTTT. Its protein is CASSAVLGGAGNTIYF.

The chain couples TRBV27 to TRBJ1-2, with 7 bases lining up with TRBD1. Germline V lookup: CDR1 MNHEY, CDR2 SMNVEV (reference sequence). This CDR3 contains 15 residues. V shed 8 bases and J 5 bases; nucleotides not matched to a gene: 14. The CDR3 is CASRRGGGWGYGYTF. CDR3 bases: TGTGCCAGCCGCAGGGGGGGCGGCTGGGGATATGGCTACACCTTC.

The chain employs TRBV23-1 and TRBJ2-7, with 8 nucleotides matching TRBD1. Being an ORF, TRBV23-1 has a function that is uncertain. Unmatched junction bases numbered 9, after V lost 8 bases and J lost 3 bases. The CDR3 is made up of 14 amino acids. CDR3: CASQGADQHYEQYF. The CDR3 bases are TGCGCCAGCCAGGGGGCTGACCAACACTACGAGCAGTACTTC.

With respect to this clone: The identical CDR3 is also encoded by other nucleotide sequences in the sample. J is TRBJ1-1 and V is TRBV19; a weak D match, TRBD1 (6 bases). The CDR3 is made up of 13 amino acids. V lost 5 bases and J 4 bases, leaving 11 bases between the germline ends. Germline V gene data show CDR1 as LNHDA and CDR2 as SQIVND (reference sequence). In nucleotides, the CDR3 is TGTGCCAGTAGTTCACAAGGGGGCACTGAAGCTTTCTTT. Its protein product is CASSSQGGTEAFF.

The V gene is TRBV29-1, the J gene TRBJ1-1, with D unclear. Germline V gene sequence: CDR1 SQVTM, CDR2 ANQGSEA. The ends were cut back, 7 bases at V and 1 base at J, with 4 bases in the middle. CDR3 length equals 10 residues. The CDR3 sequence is CSAQNTEAFF. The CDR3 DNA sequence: TGCAGCGCCCAGAACACTGAAGCTTTCTTT.

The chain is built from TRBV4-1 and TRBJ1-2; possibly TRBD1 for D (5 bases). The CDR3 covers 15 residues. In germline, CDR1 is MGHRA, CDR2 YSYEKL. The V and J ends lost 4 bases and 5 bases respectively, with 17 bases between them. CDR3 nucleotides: TGCGCCAGCAGCCCTATTGGACAAAAGGGATATGGCTACACCTTC. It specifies CASSPIGQKGYGYTF.

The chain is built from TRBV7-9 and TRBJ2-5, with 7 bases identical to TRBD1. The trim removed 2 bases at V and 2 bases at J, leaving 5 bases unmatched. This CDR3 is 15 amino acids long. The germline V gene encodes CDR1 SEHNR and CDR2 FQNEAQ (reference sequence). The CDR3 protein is CASSLRDSPQETQYF. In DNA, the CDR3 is TGTGCCAGCAGCTTACGGGACAGTCCTCAAGAGACCCAGTACTTC.

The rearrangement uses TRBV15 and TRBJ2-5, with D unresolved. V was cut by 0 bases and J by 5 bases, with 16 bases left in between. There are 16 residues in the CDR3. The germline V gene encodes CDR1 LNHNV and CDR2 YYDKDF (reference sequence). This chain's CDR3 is CATSRDLGGPGETQYF. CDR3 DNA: TGTGCCACCAGCAGAGATCTGGGCGGACCCGGGGAGACCCAGTACTTC.

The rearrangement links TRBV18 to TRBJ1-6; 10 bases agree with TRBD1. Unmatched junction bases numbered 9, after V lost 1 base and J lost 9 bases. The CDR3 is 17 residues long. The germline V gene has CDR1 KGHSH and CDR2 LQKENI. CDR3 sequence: CASSPLADRGLGSPLHF. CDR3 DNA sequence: TGTGCCAGCTCACCACTTGCTGACAGGGGGCTCGGTTCACCCCTCCACTTT.

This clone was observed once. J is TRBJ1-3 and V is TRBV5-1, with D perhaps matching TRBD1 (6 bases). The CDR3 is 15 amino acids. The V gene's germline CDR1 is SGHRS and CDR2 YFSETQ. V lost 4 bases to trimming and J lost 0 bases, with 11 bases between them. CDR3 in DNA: TGCGCCAGCAGCGCTAGGACAGCCTCTGGAAACACCATATATTTT. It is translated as CASSARTASGNTIYF.

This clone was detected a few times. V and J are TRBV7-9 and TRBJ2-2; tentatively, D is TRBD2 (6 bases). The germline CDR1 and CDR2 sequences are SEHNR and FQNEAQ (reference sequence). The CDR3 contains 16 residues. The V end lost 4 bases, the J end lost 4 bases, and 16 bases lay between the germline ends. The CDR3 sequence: CASSSHRGLSTGELFF. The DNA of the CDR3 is TGTGCCAGCAGCTCCCACCGGGGGTTGAGCACCGGGGAGCTGTTTTTT.

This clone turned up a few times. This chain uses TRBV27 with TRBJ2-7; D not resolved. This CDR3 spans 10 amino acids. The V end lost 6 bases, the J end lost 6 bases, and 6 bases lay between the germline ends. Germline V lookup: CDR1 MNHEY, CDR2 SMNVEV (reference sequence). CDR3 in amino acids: CASSTGEQYF. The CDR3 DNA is TGTGCCAGCAGCACGGGCGAGCAGTACTTC.

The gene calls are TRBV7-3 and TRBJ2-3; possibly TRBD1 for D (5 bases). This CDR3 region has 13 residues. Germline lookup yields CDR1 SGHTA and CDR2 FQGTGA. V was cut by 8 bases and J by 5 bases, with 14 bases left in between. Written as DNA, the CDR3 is TGTGCCAGCTCTGTTTCAAGGGGAGATACGCAGTATTTT. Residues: CASSVSRGDTQYF.

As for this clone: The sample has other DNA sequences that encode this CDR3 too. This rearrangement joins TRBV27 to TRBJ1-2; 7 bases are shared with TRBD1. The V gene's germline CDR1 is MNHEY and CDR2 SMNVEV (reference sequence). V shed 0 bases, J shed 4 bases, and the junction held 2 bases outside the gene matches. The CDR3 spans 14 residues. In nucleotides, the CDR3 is TGTGCCAGCAGTTTATCGAGGGACAGCTATGGCTACACCTTC. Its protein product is CASSLSRDSYGYTF.

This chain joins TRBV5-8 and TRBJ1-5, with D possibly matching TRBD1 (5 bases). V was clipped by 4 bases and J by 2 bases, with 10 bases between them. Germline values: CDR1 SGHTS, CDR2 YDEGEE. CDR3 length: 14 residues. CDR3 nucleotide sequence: TGTGCCAGCAGCGGGAGACAGCGCAATCAGCCCCAGCATTTT. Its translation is CASSGRQRNQPQHF.

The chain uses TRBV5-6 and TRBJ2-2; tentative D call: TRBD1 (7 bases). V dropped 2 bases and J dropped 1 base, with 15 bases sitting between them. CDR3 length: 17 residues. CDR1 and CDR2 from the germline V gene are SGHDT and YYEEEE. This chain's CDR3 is CASSLARQGLNTGELFF. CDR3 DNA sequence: TGTGCCAGCAGCTTAGCGAGACAGGGACTGAACACCGGGGAGCTGTTTTTT.